This TCR beta chain appears in the sequencing data of a study of CD8 T cells in Susac syndrome. Study information: Roughly eight of the sequenced Susac syndrome patients were in remission, and more than 5 had active disease. Study conclusions and caveats: The authors found 15 to 20 Susac-specific public clones in total CD8+ repertoires and 4 to 6 in CD8+ TEMRA repertoires. In TEMRA cells and active patients, CD8+ clonal expansion in Susac reached its peak.

As to this clonotype: Its antigen is unknown.

Random hexamers were used to reverse transcribe the RNA input (about 0.45 to 1 ug). With immunoSEQ multiplex PCR, TCR beta CDR3 was amplified across 54 Vbeta and 13 Jbeta. Each CDR3 protein is one row after TCRdb ran MiXCR on the immunoSEQ multiplex PCR reads. The sample lists some 100,000 distinct CDR3 sequences; approximately 95% were seen once. The TCR originated in a human donor with Susac syndrome. What was sequenced was CD8+ T cells from PBMCs.

The CDR3 sequence: CASSQVTGQETQYF. CDR3 DNA: TGCGCCAGCAGCCAGGTTACGGGACAAGAGACCCAGTACTTC. This chain links TRBV4-1 with TRBJ2-5; the D gene is possibly TRBD2 (5 bases). The germline V gene encodes CDR1 MGHRA and CDR2 YSYEKL. V dropped 3 bases and J dropped 2 bases, with 10 bases sitting between them. The CDR3 covers 14 residues.